This passage covers 32 T cell receptor beta chains from one sample sequenced in a study of cytomegalovirus exposure and HLA in healthy donors. TCRdb keeps only in-frame clones here, not all; method: immunoSEQ multiplex PCR. This table holds approximately 220,000 clones, around 87% found once. The sample was PBMCs. The receptors stem from a man aged 18 to 30 in good health and CMV-seronegative.

This rearrangement joins TRBV5-4 to TRBJ2-7, with D perhaps TRBD2 (6 bases). From germline, CDR1 is SGHNT and CDR2 YYREEE (reference sequence). The CDR3 contains 15 residues. Trimming took 0 bases from V and 3 from J, leaving 13 bases between them. The CDR3 protein is CASSLEGLGLYEQYF. Written as DNA, the CDR3 is TGTGCCAGCAGCTTGGAAGGCCTGGGACTCTACGAGCAGTACTTC.

This clone was picked up a small number of times. The chain joins TRBV6-5 to TRBJ1-2, with 10 bases aligning to TRBD1. The CDR3 contains 14 residues. The J segment lost 4 bases and the V segment lost 6 bases, leaving 5 bases of the junction unmatched. Per the germline V gene, CDR1 is MNHEY and CDR2 is SVGAGI. The CDR3 spells CASRLGQGIYGYTF. The CDR3 DNA sequence: TGTGCCAGCAGATTGGGACAGGGGATCTATGGCTACACCTTC.

With regard to this clone: Additional DNA sequences in this sample encode the identical CDR3. The chain is built from TRBV11-3 and TRBJ2-2, with TRBD1 matching 10 bases. V shed 5 bases, J shed 2 bases, and the junction held 5 bases outside the gene matches. CDR1 SGHNT and CDR2 YENEEA come from the germline V gene. The CDR3 contains 16 residues. The CDR3 coding sequence is TGTGCCAGCAGCCCGCGACAGGGGGCTAACACCGGGGAGCTGTTTTTT. This sequence encodes CASSPRQGANTGELFF.

This sequence joins TRBV5-5 and TRBJ2-7, with a tentative D call TRBD2 (6 bases). Germline V gives CDR1 SGHKS, CDR2 YYEKEE (reference sequence). The ends were cut back, 4 bases at V and 4 bases at J, with 9 bases in the middle. The CDR3 extends over 12 amino acids. The CDR3 sequence: CASSPEGYEQYF. CDR3 DNA sequence: TGTGCCAGCAGCCCGGAGGGTTACGAGCAGTACTTC.

This clone was picked up one time. The J gene is TRBJ2-5, the V gene TRBV20-1, with D uncertain. The V gene lost 3 bases and the J gene lost 3 bases, with 5 bases spanning the gap. Germline V gives CDR1 DFQATT, CDR2 SNEGSKA (reference sequence). The length of the CDR3 is 11 residues. The CDR3 DNA reads TGCAGTGCTAGGTCGGAAGAGACCCAGTACTTC. Its protein product is CSARSEETQYF.

This clone was counted once. The gene calls are TRBV28 and TRBJ1-2; the D is unclear. The CDR3 is 11 amino acids. CDR1 is MDHEN, CDR2 SYDVKM, per germline. The DNA for the CDR3 is TGTGCAAGCCGGGCTAACTATGGCTACACCTTC. Translated: CASRANYGYTF.

The CDR3 here is CASSFRDTYTEAFF. Here the CDR3 DNA reads TGTGCCAGCAGCTTCCGGGACACATACACTGAAGCTTTCTTT. The V and J genes are TRBV7-2 and TRBJ1-1; tentative D call: TRBD1 (6 bases). V gave up 3 bases and J gave up 3 bases, with 11 bases separating them. Germline V gene lookup returns CDR1 SGHTA and CDR2 FQGNSA. The length of the CDR3 is 14 residues.

The V call is TRBV19, the J call TRBJ2-5, with TRBD1 matching over 9 bases. This CDR3 comprises 14 residues. Trimming took 5 bases from V and 3 from J; bases not matched to a gene: 4. The germline V gene encodes CDR1 LNHDA and CDR2 SQIVND (reference sequence). CDR3: CASSPRTGEETQYF. DNA of the CDR3: TGTGCCAGTAGTCCCAGGACAGGGGAAGAGACCCAGTACTTC.

The chain recombines TRBV6-1 with TRBJ2-5; D is perhaps TRBD2 (5 bases). V gave up 4 bases and J gave up 2 bases, with 11 bases separating them. CDR3 length equals 14 residues. CDR1 and CDR2 (germline): MNHNS, SASEGT. The CDR3 coding sequence is TGTGCCAGCAGTGTTGCGGGTAGGCAAGAGACCCAGTACTTC. Protein sequence: CASSVAGRQETQYF.

The chain joins TRBV12-5 to TRBJ2-6; D gene ambiguous. V lost 7 bases to trimming and J lost 2 bases, with 6 bases between them. The V gene's germline CDR1 is LGHNT and CDR2 FRNRAP. The CDR3 loop spans 13 amino acids. DNA for the CDR3: TGTGCTAGTGCCCCTGCTGGGGCCAACGTCCTGACTTTC. Translation: CASAPAGANVLTF.

V is TRBV9 and J is TRBJ2-2; D call uncertain. CDR1 is SGDLS, CDR2 YYNGEE, per germline. V dropped 4 bases and J dropped 2 bases, with 15 bases sitting between them. This CDR3 is 16 amino acids long. CDR3 nucleotide sequence: TGTGCCAGCAGCAGAAAGTGGTCCTACAACACCGGGGAGCTGTTTTTT. Translating gives CASSRKWSYNTGELFF.

The chain has TRBV6-4 and TRBJ2-2; TRBD1 is a possible D gene (6 bases). CDR3 length equals 14 residues. The germline CDR1 and CDR2 sequences are MRHNA and SNTAGT. V shed 5 bases and J shed 2 bases, with 9 bases lying between them. The CDR3 sequence is CASSMTGNTGELFF. CDR3 in DNA: TGTGCCAGCAGTATGACAGGCAACACCGGGGAGCTGTTTTTT.

This chain connects TRBV9 to TRBJ1-2; no clear D. This CDR3 comprises 14 residues. With 4 bases removed from V and 2 bases from J, the gap between germline ends came to 12 bases. Germline CDR1 is SGDLS and CDR2 is YYNGEE. CDR3 amino acids: CASSLPPGNYGYTF. CDR3 nucleotide sequence: TGTGCCAGCAGCCTACCGCCGGGGAACTATGGCTACACCTTC.

The chain links TRBV14 to TRBJ1-1, with D maybe TRBD1 (6 bases). The CDR3 covers 16 residues. V lost 0 bases and J lost 3, with 14 bases in between. Germline CDR1 SGHDN, CDR2 FVKESK. The CDR3 region is CASSQDAGQSYTEAFF. The CDR3 coding sequence is TGTGCCAGCAGCCAAGATGCCGGACAGTCCTACACTGAAGCTTTCTTT.

The chain is built from TRBV18 and TRBJ2-7; possibly TRBD2 for D (6 bases). Trimming removed 0 bases at V and 5 bases at J, with 17 bases between. CDR3 size: 16 residues. CDR1 is KGHSH and CDR2 is LQKENI in the germline V gene. The CDR3 nucleotides read TGTGCCAGCTCACCACCGGGACTCGCTAGTGGGCACGAGCAGTACTTC. As protein: CASSPPGLASGHEQYF.

This clone was seen a single time. The chain combines TRBV25-1 with TRBJ2-7; a weak D match, TRBD1 (6 bases). CDR1 is MGHDK and CDR2 is SYGVNS in the germline V gene. The CDR3 length is 14 residues. Trimming removed 6 bases from V and 0 bases from J, with 12 bases in between. CDR3 in DNA: TGTGCCAGCAGGAGGGGGATGAGCTCCTACGAGCAGTACTTC. Its protein product is CASRRGMSSYEQYF.

The rearrangement uses TRBV9 and TRBJ1-1, with 9 bases identical to TRBD1. This CDR3 spans 14 amino acids. From germline, CDR1 is SGDLS and CDR2 YYNGEE. V shed 3 bases, J shed 1 base, and the junction held 1 base outside the gene matches. Here the CDR3 DNA reads TGTGCCAGCAGCGCGACAGGGGGGAACACTGAAGCTTTCTTT. It translates to CASSATGGNTEAFF.

The chain links TRBV7-2 to TRBJ1-6; perhaps TRBD1 as D (6 bases). Germline lookup yields CDR1 SGHTA and CDR2 FQGNSA. This CDR3 is 17 amino acids long. V was clipped by 2 bases and J by 4 bases, with 15 bases between them. This chain's CDR3 is CASSLTVRGQYNSPLHF. CDR3 nucleotide sequence: TGTGCCAGCAGCTTAACGGTCCGGGGACAATATAATTCACCCCTCCACTTT.

This clone was observed a single time. The V gene is TRBV6-5, the J gene TRBJ2-1; TRBD2 matches 8 bases. Trimming cost V 2 bases and J 4 bases; bases outside gene matches: 7. CDR3 size: 16 residues. Germline loops: CDR1 MNHEY, CDR2 SVGAGI. Written as DNA, the CDR3 is TGTGCCAGCAGTTACCCCCCCGGCGGGGGGTACAATGAGCAGTTCTTC. Protein product: CASSYPPGGGYNEQFF.

The chain recombines TRBV28 with TRBJ1-5, with unresolved D. V was cut by 7 bases and J by 1 base, with 14 bases left in between. The CDR3 runs to 15 residues. CDR1 MDHEN and CDR2 SYDVKM come from the germline V gene. In DNA form, the CDR3 reads TGTGCCAGCATCGATGCAGTTCGCAGCAATCAGCCCCAGCATTTT. Translation: CASIDAVRSNQPQHF.

The chain combines TRBV27 with TRBJ2-3; D remains unclear. The CDR3 runs to 19 residues. V was cut by 10 bases and J by 8 bases, with 37 bases left in between. CDR1 and CDR2 from the germline V gene are MNHEY and SMNVEV (reference sequence). CDR3 amino acids: CAKDPGIMGPSLGPSTQYF. The DNA of the CDR3 is TGTGCCAAAGACCCAGGTATTATGGGCCCAAGTTTGGGCCCGAGTACGCAGTATTTT.

DNA for the CDR3: TGTGCCAGCGCATTTCGAGGGAATGAGCAGTTCTTC. Amino acid sequence: CASAFRGNEQFF. The V gene is TRBV6-6, the J gene TRBJ2-1; D might be TRBD2 (5 bases). The CDR3 runs to 12 residues. CDR1 and CDR2 from the germline V gene are MNHNY and SVGAGI (reference sequence). The V end lost 8 bases, the J end lost 7 bases, and 12 bases lay between the germline ends.

V gene TRBV28 combines with J gene TRBJ1-1; a weak D match, TRBD1 (5 bases). Germline V gives CDR1 MDHEN, CDR2 SYDVKM. The CDR3 runs to 14 residues. The V and J ends lost 5 bases and 3 bases respectively, with 13 bases between them. The CDR3 DNA reads as TGTGCCAGCAGTCTCGTTCAGGGCCACACTGAAGCTTTCTTT. It specifies CASSLVQGHTEAFF.

V and J are TRBV7-2 and TRBJ1-2; a weak D match, TRBD1 (6 bases). Trimming took off 7 bases at V and 8 bases at J, with 23 bases between the two ends. The CDR3 is 15 residues long. Germline V lookup: CDR1 SGHTA, CDR2 FQGNSA. CDR3 DNA: TGTGCCAGCACCCAAAGGGTAAACAGGGCTGAGGGCTACACCTTC. The encoded protein is CASTQRVNRAEGYTF.

The chain uses TRBV27 and TRBJ1-1; the D is unclear. V was shortened by 5 bases and J by 0 bases, with 16 bases between the two germline ends. Germline V gene data show CDR1 as MNHEY and CDR2 as SMNVEV (reference sequence). The length of the CDR3 is 16 residues. The CDR3 region is CASSPRVYPLNTEAFF. The CDR3 DNA reads as TGTGCCAGCAGTCCCCGGGTATACCCTTTGAACACTGAAGCTTTCTTT.

In nucleotides, the CDR3 is TGTGCCAGCAGCTTGGGGACTCTCTACGAGCAGTACTTC. Translation gives CASSLGTLYEQYF. This chain links TRBV7-2 with TRBJ2-7, with D perhaps matching TRBD2 (6 bases). Germline V CDR1 and CDR2: SGHTA, FQGNSA. The CDR3 is 13 residues long. V lost 3 bases and J lost 3, with 9 bases in between.

CDR3 residues: CASSPGSGFNQPQHF. The DNA of the CDR3 is TGTGCCAGCAGCCCGGGGTCCGGATTCAATCAGCCCCAGCATTTT. The gene calls are TRBV5-8 and TRBJ1-5; D uncertain. CDR1 is SGHTS and CDR2 is YDEGEE in the germline V gene. The CDR3 runs to 15 residues. V was trimmed by 4 bases and J by 3 bases, leaving 14 bases between them.

V is TRBV10-3 and J is TRBJ2-2; 7 nucleotides line up with TRBD1. Per the germline V gene, CDR1 is ENHRY and CDR2 is SYGVKD. This CDR3 comprises 14 residues. V dropped 9 bases and J dropped 4; count of bases not matched to a gene: 8. Here the CDR3 reads CAITGTAVTGELFF. CDR3 coding DNA: TGTGCCATAACCGGGACAGCGGTCACCGGGGAGCTGTTTTTT.

This clone was seen only once. This chain connects TRBV29-1 to TRBJ1-4; 7 bases map to TRBD1. CDR3 length equals 16 residues. V lost 5 bases, J lost 2 bases, and 11 bases stayed unmatched. Germline CDR1 reads SQVTM; CDR2 reads ANQGSEA. CDR3 amino acids: CSVQYRGTFTNEKLFF. CDR3 DNA: TGCAGCGTTCAATACAGGGGCACCTTCACTAATGAAAAACTGTTTTTT. Full variable domain (rest looked up from reference TRBV29-1 and TRBJ1-4): SAVISQKPSRDICQRGTSLTIQCQVDSQVTMMFWYRQQPGQSLTLIATANQGSEATYESGFVIDKFPISRPNLTFSTLTVSNMSPEDSSIYLCSVQYRGTFTNEKLFFGSGTQLSVL.

This rearrangement joins TRBV5-1 to TRBJ1-2; TRBD1 aligns across 12 bases. The ends lost 2 bases at V and 8 bases at J; junction bases unmatched: 4. CDR3 length: 14 residues. Germline V gene lookup returns CDR1 SGHRS and CDR2 YFSETQ. CDR3 loop: CASSFGTGGMGYTF. For the CDR3, the DNA is TGCGCCAGCAGCTTTGGGACAGGGGGCATGGGCTACACCTTC.

This chain links TRBV4-1 with TRBJ2-1; 9 nucleotides match TRBD2. This CDR3 has 17 amino acids. J gave up 4 bases and V 0 bases, and 7 bases lay outside the gene matches. Germline assignment: CDR1 MGHRA and CDR2 YSYEKL. The CDR3 loop is CASSQDFLSGRYNEQFF. For the CDR3, the DNA is TGCGCCAGCAGCCAAGATTTTCTGAGCGGGAGGTACAATGAGCAGTTCTTC.

The CDR3 spells CASSFSSGITNEQFF. CDR3 nucleotide sequence: TGTGCCAGCAGCTTTTCTAGCGGGATTACCAATGAGCAGTTCTTC. The J gene is TRBJ2-1, the V gene TRBV11-3, with 9 positions matching TRBD2. The CDR3 sequence is 15 residues long. J gave up 6 bases and V 3 bases, and 6 bases lay outside the gene matches. Germline assignment: CDR1 SGHNT and CDR2 YENEEA.